This T cell receptor (beta chain) was observed in a study of CD8+CD57+ T cells in acquired aplastic anemia. Across the study: Sorting CD4+ and CD8+ cells gave DNA averaging approximately 3 ug. Sequencing produced an average of roughly 11 million reads per healthy donor for CD4+ cells. Study-wide results and caveats: About 27 CD8+ CDR3 sequences were shared between patients and controls.

Trimming left V 7 bases short and J 8 bases short, with 17 bases between. Germline V gives CDR1 DFQATT, CDR2 SNEGSKA (reference sequence). The length of the CDR3 is 12 residues. On this clonotype itself: The antigen is undetermined.

TCR beta VDJ combinations and CDR3 sequences were profiled from genomic DNA. TCRdb re-analysed the reads in MiXCR, keeping a single row per CDR3 protein. The data contain some 200,000 distinct CDR3 sequences, approximately 57% of them singletons. Sequencing input: sorted CD4+, CD8+, or CD8+CD57+ T cells (not recorded which) from PBMCs. J is TRBJ1-2 and V is TRBV20-1; weak D call: TRBD1 (5 bases). The TCR sequence derives from a human donor in good health. This chain's CDR3 is CSGVTETEGYTF. The CDR3, as DNA: TGCAGTGGAGTGACAGAGACGGAGGGCTACACCTTC.